This TCR beta chain comes out of a study of beta chain features in type 1 diabetes. The length of the CDR3 is 13 residues. CDR1 is MNHEY, CDR2 SVGAGI, per germline. V lost 2 bases and J 2 bases, leaving 5 bases between the germline ends. Expressed TCRB transcripts were sequenced because the isolated RNA had all been reverse transcribed beforehand. Some clones are missing from TCRdb's copy, which holds only in-frame ones; the method was immunoSEQ multiplex PCR. The sample includes about 360,000 clones, roughly 12% seen only once; the top ten take roughly 0.015%. The sample consisted of naive CD4+ T cells from blood. The chain combines TRBV6-5 with TRBJ2-3; D unclear. This clonotype originated in a man aged 18 to 35 in good health. The CDR3: CASSYPSTDTQYF. The CDR3 DNA follows: TGTGCCAGCAGTTACCCTTCCACAGATACGCAGTATTTT.